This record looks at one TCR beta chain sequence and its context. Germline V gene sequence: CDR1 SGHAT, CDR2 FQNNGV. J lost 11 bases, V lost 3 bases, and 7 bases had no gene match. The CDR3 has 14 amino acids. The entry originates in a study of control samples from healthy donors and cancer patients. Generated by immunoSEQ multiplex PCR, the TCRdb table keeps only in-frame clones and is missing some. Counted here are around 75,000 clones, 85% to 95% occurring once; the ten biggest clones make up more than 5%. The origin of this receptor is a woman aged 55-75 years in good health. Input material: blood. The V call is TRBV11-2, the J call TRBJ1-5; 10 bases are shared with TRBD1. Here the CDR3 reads CASSLDRGKGAQHF. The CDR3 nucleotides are TGTGCCAGCAGCTTGGACAGGGGGAAAGGGGCCCAGCATTTT.